The 20 T cell receptor beta chains reported below all come from one sample, sequenced in a study of Tregs in tolerant kidney transplant recipients. This table comes from immunoSEQ multiplex PCR, and its TCRdb copy is limited to in-frame clones, with some not included. The listing contains roughly 50,000 clones. The source was CD4+ T cells from blood, collected before the transplant. These receptors all stem from a human donor who received a combined kidney and bone marrow transplant.

Note on this clone: The read falls 3 residues short of the CDR3 end, and the missing part is taken from the germline J gene. The chain recombines TRBV19 with TRBJ1-2, with a possible D match to TRBD1 (5 bases). This CDR3 has 14 amino acids. Germline lookup yields CDR1 LNHDA and CDR2 SQIVND (reference sequence). Trimming took off 7 bases at V and 2 bases at J, with 14 bases between the two ends. The part of the CDR3 DNA that was read is TGTGCCAGTATTCCCGGAGCAGGGAACTATGGC. Its translation: CASIPGAGNYG. The CDR3 reads in full as CASIPGAGNYGYTF.

About this clone: Coverage ceases 3 residues before the CDR3 finishes, and the germline J gene fills in the end. The rearrangement uses TRBV7-9 and TRBJ2-1, with 7 bases lining up with TRBD1. CDR3 length: 14 amino acids. The V segment lost 2 bases and the J segment 9 bases; nucleotides outside the gene matches: 7. The germline V gene has CDR1 SEHNR and CDR2 FQNEAQ (reference sequence). The CDR3 reads CASSLRDSPFEQFF. The sequenced CDR3 bases are TGTGCCAGCAGCTTAAGGGACAGTCCTTTTGAG.

The CDR3 bases that were read are TGCGCCAGCAGCTTGAGGGGCGGGGTCCACACAGATACG. This sequence encodes CASSLRGGVHTDT. The CDR3 in full is CASSLRGGVHTDTQYF. This chain joins TRBV5-1 and TRBJ2-3; D perhaps matches TRBD2 (6 bases). The read halts 3 residues ahead of the CDR3 end, with the missing end drawn from the germline J gene. This CDR3 has 16 residues. Trimming took off 1 base at V and 2 bases at J, with 14 bases between the two ends. Germline lookup yields CDR1 SGHRS and CDR2 YFSETQ.

Points on this clone: The read terminates 3 residues before the CDR3 end, so the remaining end is supplied by the germline J gene. The V gene is TRBV5-1, the J gene TRBJ1-6; the D gene is possibly TRBD1 (6 bases). CDR3 length equals 17 residues. Germline CDR1 reads SGHRS; CDR2 reads YFSETQ. The ends were cut back, 4 bases at V and 0 bases at J, with 14 bases in the middle. This CDR3 reads CASSQGQLPSYNSPLHF. The DNA read from the CDR3 is TGCGCCAGCAGCCAAGGACAGCTCCCCTCCTATAATTCACCC.

On this clone itself: With the read ending 3 residues before the CDR3 end, the germline J gene is used to fill in that end. The gene calls are TRBV5-1 and TRBJ2-1; TRBD1 matches at 7 bases. Germline CDR1 reads SGHRS; CDR2 reads YFSETQ. With 4 bases clipped from V and 0 bases from J, the junction kept 4 bases outside the gene matches. The CDR3 runs to 15 residues. The CDR3 here is CASSLGQTSYNEQFF. The DNA read from the CDR3 is TGCGCCAGCAGCCTGGGACAGACCTCCTACAATGAG. Full variable domain (remainder filled in from reference TRBV5-1 and TRBJ2-1): KAGVTQTPRYLIKTRGQQVTLSCSPISGHRSVSWYQQTPGQGLQFLFEYFSETQRNKGNFPGRFSGRQFSNSRSEMNVSTLELGDSALYLCASSLGQTSYNEQFFGPGTRLTVL.

On this clone: With the read ending 3 residues before the CDR3 end, the germline J gene is used to fill in that end. The V gene is TRBV18, the J gene TRBJ2-2, with D possibly matching TRBD1 (5 bases). The ends were cut back, 3 bases at V and 5 bases at J, with 13 bases in the middle. In germline, CDR1 is KGHSH, CDR2 LQKENI. The CDR3 is made up of 15 amino acids. CDR3 region: CASSPRVLHTGELFF. Incomplete CDR3 DNA: TGTGCCAGCTCACCCAGGGTTCTGCATACCGGGGAG.

Regarding this clone: The read terminates 3 residues ahead of where the CDR3 ends, so the germline J gene completes it. This chain links TRBV19 with TRBJ1-2; tentatively, D is TRBD1 (6 bases). Germline CDR1 LNHDA, CDR2 SQIVND (reference sequence). The germline V and J ends were trimmed by 2 bases and 3 bases, with 13 bases remaining between them. This CDR3 has 15 residues. CDR3 DNA, as far as it was read: TGTGCCAGTAGTATAATCGCACAGGGTGACTATGGC. Amino acids: CASSIIAQGDYG. The entire CDR3 reads CASSIIAQGDYGYTF.

Turning to this clone: The read terminates 3 residues ahead of where the CDR3 ends, so the germline J gene completes it. The V and J genes are TRBV2 and TRBJ2-1; 8 bases fit TRBD1. The germline gives CDR1 SNHLY, CDR2 FYNNEI. The CDR3 spans 14 residues. V lost 6 bases, J lost 5 bases, and 6 bases stayed unmatched. CDR3 in amino acids: CASRDRVSHNEQFF. Partial CDR3 DNA: TGTGCCAGCAGGGACAGGGTTTCCCACAATGAG. Filled out from reference TRBV2 and TRBJ2-1, the complete variable domain reads EPEVTQTPSHQVTQMGQEVILRCVPISNHLYFYWYRQILGQKVEFLVSFYNNEISEKSEIFDDQFSVERPDGSNFTLKIRSTKLEDSAMYFCASRDRVSHNEQFFGPGTRLTVL.

About this clone: The CDR3 extends 3 residues past the end of the read, so its final part is completed from the germline J gene. The V call is TRBV19, the J call TRBJ1-1; TRBD1 matches 8 bases. V gave up 7 bases and J gave up 5 bases; unmatched junction bases: 6. The length of the CDR3 is 13 residues. Germline V gene sequence: CDR1 LNHDA, CDR2 SQIVND (reference sequence). The CDR3 protein is CASTPDRDTEAFF. The covered CDR3 bases are TGTGCCAGTACCCCGGACAGGGATACTGAA.

As regards this clone: The read falls 3 residues short of the CDR3 end, and the missing part is taken from the germline J gene. This rearrangement joins TRBV19 to TRBJ1-2; a possible D gene is TRBD1 (6 bases). Germline V gene data show CDR1 as LNHDA and CDR2 as SQIVND (reference sequence). This CDR3 comprises 19 residues. With 3 bases removed from V and 1 base from J, the gap between germline ends came to 24 bases. The CDR3 spells CASSIGVGTLGNYNYGYTF. The CDR3 bases that were read are TGTGCCAGTAGTATCGGGGTGGGGACACTCGGAAACTATAACTATGGC. The variable domain in full, with the rest retrieved from reference TRBV19 and TRBJ1-2, is DGGITQSPKYLFRKEGQNVTLSCEQNLNHDAMYWYRQDPGQGLRLIYYSQIVNDFQKGDIAEGYSVSREKKESFPLTVTSAQKNPTAFYLCASSIGVGTLGNYNYGYTFGSGTRLTVV.

A word on this clone: The read stops 3 residues short of the end of the CDR3; the missing end is completed from the germline J gene. V gene TRBV20-1 combines with J gene TRBJ1-2; the D gene is possibly TRBD1 (5 bases). V shed 4 bases and J shed 0 bases, with 15 bases lying between them. There are 15 residues in the CDR3. In germline, CDR1 is DFQATT, CDR2 SNEGSKA (reference sequence). CDR3 DNA, as far as it was read: TGCAGTGCTACCGCTGGGACTTCATCTAACTATGGC. Its protein product is CSATAGTSSNYG. The full CDR3 reads CSATAGTSSNYGYTF.

As for this clone: The DNA ends 3 residues before the CDR3 does, and the rest of the CDR3 is filled in from the germline J gene. The chain has TRBV10-3 and TRBJ2-7; 9 bases align to TRBD1. The CDR3 is 15 amino acids. The V and J ends lost 4 bases and 6 bases, in that order; junction bases with no gene match: 10. Germline V gives CDR1 ENHRY, CDR2 SYGVKD. CDR3 DNA (partial): TGTGCCATCAGTGGAACACAGGGGGCACTCAGCGAG. Translated, it gives CAISGTQGALSE. The entire CDR3 reads CAISGTQGALSEQYF.

As for this clone: The read ends 3 residues shy of where the CDR3 ends; the end is completed using the germline J gene. V is TRBV7-7 and J is TRBJ2-1; no firm D call. Trimming pared 2 bases from V and 7 bases from J, leaving 9 bases between. The CDR3 covers 13 residues. CDR1 SSHAT and CDR2 FNYEAQ come from the germline V gene (reference sequence). CDR3: CASSLSRVNEQFF. Incomplete CDR3 DNA: TGTGCCAGCAGCTTATCTAGAGTGAATGAG.

Turning to this clone: Read sequence stops 3 residues before the CDR3 end, and the germline J gene provides the missing end. This rearrangement joins TRBV7-2 to TRBJ2-7; D is ambiguous. This CDR3 spans 14 amino acids. V lost 1 base to trimming and J lost 3 bases, with 10 bases between them. Germline loops: CDR1 SGHTA, CDR2 FQGNSA. The DNA read from the CDR3 is TGTGCCAGCAGCTTAGTGTTTACAAACTACGAG. As protein: CASSLVFTNYE. The CDR3 in its entirety is CASSLVFTNYEQYF.

On this clone itself: The CDR3 end falls 3 residues outside the read, so it is completed with the germline J gene. This chain uses TRBV30 with TRBJ1-1; perhaps TRBD1 as D (6 bases). Trimming pared 4 bases from V and 0 bases from J, leaving 15 bases between. The germline V gene has CDR1 GTSNPN and CDR2 SVGIG (reference sequence). The CDR3 has 15 residues. CDR3 protein: CAWKRLTGLNTEAFF. CDR3 DNA, as far as it was read: TGTGCCTGGAAACGACTGACAGGTTTGAACACTGAA. The whole variable domain, filled in from reference TRBV30 and TRBJ1-1, reads SQTIHQWPATLVQPVGSPLSLECTVEGTSNPNLYWYRQAAGRGLQLLFYSVGIGQISSEVPQNLSASRPQDRQFILSSKKLLLSDSGFYLCAWKRLTGLNTEAFFGQGTRLTVV.

Details on this clone: The read ends 3 residues early relative to the CDR3; the germline J gene fills the gap. The rearrangement uses TRBV19 and TRBJ2-7, with D possibly TRBD1 on 7 matching bases. CDR3 length equals 13 residues. V shed 6 bases and J shed 3 bases, with 12 bases lying between them. The V gene's germline CDR1 is LNHDA and CDR2 SQIVND (reference sequence). The CDR3 here is CASRGRGDYEQYF. The DNA read from the CDR3 is TGTGCCAGTAGAGGCAGGGGGGACTACGAG.

The CDR3 spells CASSLAGTAGNTIYF. CDR3 bases read: TGCGCCAGCAGCTTGGCCGGGACAGCTGGAAACACC. The chain joins TRBV5-1 to TRBJ1-3; TRBD1 agrees at 7 bases. The read falls 3 residues short of the CDR3 end, and the missing part is taken from the germline J gene. The J segment lost 2 bases and the V segment lost 0 bases, leaving 2 bases of the junction unmatched. Germline V lookup: CDR1 SGHRS, CDR2 YFSETQ. The CDR3 contains 15 residues.

In the case of this clone: The CDR3 is cut off 3 residues early in the read; its end comes from the germline J gene. The chain joins TRBV5-1 to TRBJ1-2; tentatively, D is TRBD1 (6 bases). This CDR3 spans 14 amino acids. The V and J ends lost 2 bases and 6 bases respectively, with 14 bases between them. In germline, CDR1 is SGHRS, CDR2 YFSETQ. The part of the CDR3 DNA that was read is TGCGCCAGCAGCTTCGGCAGGGGCCAGGATGGC. Translation: CASSFGRGQDG. The whole CDR3 region reads CASSFGRGQDGYTF.

Points on this clone: The read ends 3 residues shy of where the CDR3 ends; the end is completed using the germline J gene. The chain carries TRBV5-1 and TRBJ2-2; D may be TRBD1 (6 bases). The CDR3 contains 16 residues. Trimming stripped 4 bases from V and 0 bases from J, with 13 bases between. The germline CDR1 and CDR2 sequences are SGHRS and YFSETQ. The sequenced CDR3 bases are TGCGCCAGCAGCCTAGGGGGAATAGCGAACACCGGGGAG. Its translation: CASSLGGIANTGE. The full CDR3 protein is CASSLGGIANTGELFF. Based on the CDR3 plus reference TRBV5-1 and TRBJ2-2, the full variable domain is KAGVTQTPRYLIKTRGQQVTLSCSPISGHRSVSWYQQTPGQGLQFLFEYFSETQRNKGNFPGRFSGRQFSNSRSEMNVSTLELGDSALYLCASSLGGIANTGELFFGEGSRLTVL.

As regards this clone: The read falls 3 residues short of the CDR3 end, and the missing part is taken from the germline J gene. V gene TRBV19 combines with J gene TRBJ1-5; the D gene is possibly TRBD1 (5 bases). The CDR3 covers 14 residues. CDR1 and CDR2 (germline): LNHDA, SQIVND (reference sequence). V was clipped by 4 bases and J by 7 bases, with 14 bases between them. The CDR3 protein is CASSTGRVNQPQHF. The CDR3 DNA, read in part, is TGTGCCAGTAGTACCGGCAGGGTCAACCAGCCC.